Shown below are 10 T cell receptor beta chains from a single sample sequenced in a study of cytomegalovirus exposure and HLA in healthy donors. PCR involved 60 Vbeta and 13 Jbeta primers. Clones were read by immunoSEQ multiplex PCR, and TCRdb kept only the in-frame ones, dropping some. Seen here are some 140,000 clones, around 77% observed once, and the top ten hold 2% to 2.5%. The sequenced sample consisted of PBMCs. The receptors shown here come from a man in his thirties or forties in good health and CMV-seronegative.

The V gene is TRBV29-1, the J gene TRBJ2-1, with 13 bases matching TRBD2. Per germline, CDR1 SQVTM and CDR2 ANQGSEA. This CDR3 is built from 14 residues. V was pared by 3 bases and J by 12 bases, with 8 bases of the junction left unmatched. The CDR3 region is CSVDLLAGGPRQFF. The CDR3 nucleotides read TGCAGCGTTGATCTACTAGCGGGAGGGCCACGGCAGTTCTTC.

The chain has TRBV28 and TRBJ1-2, with 9 bases lining up with TRBD1. CDR1 is MDHEN, CDR2 SYDVKM, per germline. V lost 4 bases and J lost 6; bases outside the gene matches: 9. The CDR3 is 15 residues long. The CDR3 coding sequence is TGTGCCAGCAGTTCCCCCTCGGACAGGGGACATGGCTACACCTTC. As protein: CASSSPSDRGHGYTF.

This chain connects TRBV18 to TRBJ2-2; D is uncertain. CDR1 is KGHSH, CDR2 LQKENI, per germline. This CDR3 contains 14 residues. V was cut by 4 bases and J by 6 bases, with 12 bases left in between. CDR3 coding DNA: TGTGCCAGCTCACGAGAAACGCCCCCCGGGGAGCTGTTTTTT. It is translated as CASSRETPPGELFF.

This clone was found a few times. This chain links TRBV30 with TRBJ2-5, with 9 bases identical to TRBD2. Unmatched junction bases numbered 8, after V lost 3 bases and J lost 3 bases. CDR1 is GTSNPN, CDR2 SVGIG, per germline (reference sequence). CDR3 length equals 15 residues. CDR3 residues: CAWSQGLAGEETQYF. In DNA, the CDR3 is TGTGCCTGGAGCCAAGGGTTAGCGGGAGAAGAGACCCAGTACTTC.

The chain uses TRBV5-4 and TRBJ2-3; 10 bases fit TRBD2. CDR1 and CDR2 (germline): SGHNT, YYREEE (reference sequence). Trimming removed 4 bases from V and 4 bases from J; junction bases left unmatched: 6. The CDR3 is 15 amino acids. The CDR3 spells CASSQRGGVSDTQYF. The CDR3, as DNA: TGTGCCAGCAGCCAGCGGGGGGGGGTTTCAGATACGCAGTATTTT.

The chain has TRBV6-1 and TRBJ2-5; 10 bases are shared with TRBD1. The CDR3 has 14 amino acids. From germline, CDR1 is MNHNS and CDR2 SASEGT. The ends lost 5 bases at V and 4 bases at J; junction bases unmatched: 4. The CDR3 sequence is CASSLTGGAETQYF. The CDR3 DNA reads TGTGCCAGCAGTCTGACAGGGGGCGCAGAGACCCAGTACTTC.

This rearrangement joins TRBV7-9 to TRBJ2-3; TRBD2 agrees at 10 bases. Germline V gives CDR1 SEHNR, CDR2 FQNEAQ (reference sequence). Trimming cost V 1 base and J 3 bases; bases outside gene matches: 10. The CDR3 has 18 amino acids. This CDR3 is CASSLVRPASGRTDTQYF. Here the CDR3 DNA reads TGTGCCAGCAGCTTAGTTCGTCCGGCTAGCGGGAGAACAGATACGCAGTATTTT.

This clone was picked up a small number of times. The J gene is TRBJ2-7, the V gene TRBV25-1; D remains ambiguous. Germline CDR1 MGHDK, CDR2 SYGVNS. V was shortened by 4 bases and J by 3 bases, with 7 bases between the two germline ends. The CDR3 runs 12 residues. The CDR3 loop reads CASSGPNYEQYF. The CDR3 DNA is TGTGCCAGCAGTGGTCCCAACTACGAGCAGTACTTC.

The chain uses TRBV7-9 and TRBJ2-7; TRBD2 matches 12 bases. Germline trimming cut 4 bases from V and 5 bases from J; bases unmatched to any gene: 6. The CDR3 length is 15 residues. Germline values: CDR1 SEHNR, CDR2 FQNEAQ (reference sequence). The CDR3 is CASSSTSGRLHEQYF. The DNA of the CDR3 is TGTGCCAGCAGCTCCACTAGCGGGAGGCTCCACGAGCAGTACTTC. Drawing the rest from reference TRBV7-9 and TRBJ2-7, the complete variable domain is DTGVSQNPRHKITKRGQNVTFRCDPISEHNRLYWYRQTLGQGPEFLTYFQNEAQLEKSRLLSDRFSAERPKGSFSTLEIQRTEQGDSAMYLCASSSTSGRLHEQYFGPGTRLTVT.

This chain joins TRBV29-1 and TRBJ2-1; the match to TRBD1 covers 8 bases. This CDR3 is built from 13 residues. Losses at the gene ends were 6 bases for V and 4 bases for J; bases not matched to a gene: 5. Germline CDR1 and CDR2: SQVTM and ANQGSEA. The CDR3 DNA is TGCAGCGTCGAGGGACAGGTGTACAATGAGCAGTTCTTC. It codes for CSVEGQVYNEQFF.